This TCR beta chain was identified during a study of shared clonotypes between healthy human individuals. The table came from immunoSEQ multiplex PCR; TCRdb's copy has only in-frame clones and leaves some out. The sample lists approximately 720,000 clones, about 90% occurring once. Study-level results: In contrast to clonotypes shared by all four donors, non-shared clonotypes had lower generation probabilities.

The sample holds one count of this clone. Its antigen remains unknown. Terminally differentiated effector memory CD45RA+ cells were excluded by CCR7 positive selection of CD45RO-negative cells. The sequence was obtained from a man aged 25 to 40 in good health. Sequenced material: naive CD8+ T cells sorted from blood.

The CDR3 region is CASSHQAYEQYF. CDR3 DNA: TGTGCCAGCAGCCATCAGGCCTACGAGCAGTACTTC. This chain joins TRBV14 and TRBJ2-7; D not certain. V lost 3 bases and J 2 bases, leaving 5 bases between the germline ends. Germline V lookup: CDR1 SGHDN, CDR2 FVKESK. This CDR3 has 12 residues.